This entry features one T cell receptor beta chain sequence. Its antigen is currently unknown. TCRdb's table, derived via immunoSEQ multiplex PCR, lists solely in-frame clones and lacks some. The table records some 180,000 clones, roughly 90% of them present only once. These data come from a study of T cell responses to AZD1222 COVID-19 vaccine. Notes on the study in general: The sample set comprised mostly white British donors with more females, and clonal diversity was possibly underestimated. Of the AZD1222 recipients, only six or seven were seropositive at baseline.

CDR1 is MNHEY and CDR2 is SMNVEV in the germline V gene (reference sequence). This CDR3 has 14 residues. V was cut by 3 bases and J by 0 bases, with 8 bases left in between. The specimen was peripheral blood, collected on day 0 of AZD1222 vaccination. The gene calls are TRBV27 and TRBJ1-1, with D possibly matching TRBD1 (6 bases). The TCR was taken from an adult in good health. CDR3 sequence reads: CASSFSGVNTEAFF. In DNA form, the CDR3 reads TGTGCCAGCAGTTTCTCAGGGGTGAACACTGAAGCTTTCTTT.